This T cell receptor (beta chain) was captured in a study of control samples from healthy donors and cancer patients (TCRdb year 2020). Libraries were prepared through the immunoSEQ multiplex PCR assay. The source is immuneACCESS, and TCRdb retained only in-frame sequences with V and J called. Part of the clones is not carried over; for the studies checked, unresolved V genes explain less than half of this, and the remainder is unexplained. The sample includes approximately 150,000 clones, with 75% to 95% observed a single time. Roughly 2% of the sample belongs to the ten largest clones. Measured from the cysteine to the phenylalanine, the CDR3 is 14 residues long. Only CDR3 DNA is held: 42 bases, read in frame from base 1. Trimming removed 9 bases from V and 0 bases from J, leaving 11 bases between the germline ends. CDR1 is given as SGHDN and CDR2 as FVKESK, both from the germline V gene. About this clone itself: Its antigen is still unknown. One base away there is no much larger clone; base qualities are not given.

Sequenced sample: blood. The TCR comes from a woman in her thirties or forties in good health. This chain is built from TRBV14 and TRBJ2-2, with the D gene not clear enough to name. The base sequence is TGTGCCAGTTCGTGGGTGGCGAACACCGGGGAGCTGTTTTTT. Translated, it gives CASSWVANTGELFF.